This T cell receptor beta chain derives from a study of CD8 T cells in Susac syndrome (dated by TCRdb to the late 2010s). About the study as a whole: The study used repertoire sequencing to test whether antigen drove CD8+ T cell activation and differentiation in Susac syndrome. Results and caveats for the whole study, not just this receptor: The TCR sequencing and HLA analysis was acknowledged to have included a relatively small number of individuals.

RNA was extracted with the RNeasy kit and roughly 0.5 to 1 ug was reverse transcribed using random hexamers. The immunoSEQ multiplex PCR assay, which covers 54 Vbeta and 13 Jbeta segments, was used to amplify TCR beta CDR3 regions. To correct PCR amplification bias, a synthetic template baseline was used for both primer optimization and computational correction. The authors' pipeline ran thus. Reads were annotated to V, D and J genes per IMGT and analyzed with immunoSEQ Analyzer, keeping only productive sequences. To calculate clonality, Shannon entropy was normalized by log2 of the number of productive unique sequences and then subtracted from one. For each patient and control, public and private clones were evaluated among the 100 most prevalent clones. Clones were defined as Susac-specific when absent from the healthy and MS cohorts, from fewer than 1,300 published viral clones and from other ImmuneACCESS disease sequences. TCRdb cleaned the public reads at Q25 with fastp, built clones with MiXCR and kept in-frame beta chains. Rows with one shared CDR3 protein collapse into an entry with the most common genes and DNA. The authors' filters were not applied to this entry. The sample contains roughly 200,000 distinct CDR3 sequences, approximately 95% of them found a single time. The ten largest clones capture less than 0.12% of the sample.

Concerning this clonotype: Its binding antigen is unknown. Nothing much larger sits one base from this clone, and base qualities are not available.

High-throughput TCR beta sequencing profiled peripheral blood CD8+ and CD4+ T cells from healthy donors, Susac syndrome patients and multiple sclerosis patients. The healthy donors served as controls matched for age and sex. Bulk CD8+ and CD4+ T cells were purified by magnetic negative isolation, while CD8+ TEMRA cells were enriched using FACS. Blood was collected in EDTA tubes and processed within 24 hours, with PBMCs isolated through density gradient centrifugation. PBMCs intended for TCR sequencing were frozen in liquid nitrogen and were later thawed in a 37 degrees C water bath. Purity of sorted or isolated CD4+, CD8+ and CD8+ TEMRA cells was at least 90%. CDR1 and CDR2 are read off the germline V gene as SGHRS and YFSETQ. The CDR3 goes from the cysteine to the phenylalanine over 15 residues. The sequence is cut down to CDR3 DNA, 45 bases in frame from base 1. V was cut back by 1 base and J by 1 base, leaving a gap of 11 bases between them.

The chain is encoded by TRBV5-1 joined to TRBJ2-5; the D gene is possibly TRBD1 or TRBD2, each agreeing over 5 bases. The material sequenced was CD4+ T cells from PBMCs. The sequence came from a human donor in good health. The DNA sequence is TGCGCCAGCAGCTTGTCGGAAGGGACCCAAGAGACCCAGTACTTC. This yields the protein CASSLSEGTQETQYF.